These 12 T cell receptor beta chains share one sample of origin, sequenced in a study of metastatic and nonmetastatic thyroid tumors. Each patient came to thyroid surgery without any prior treatment (of any kind). TCRdb re-called clones via MiXCR from the PCR reads. The data contain about 17,000 clones, under 25% of them singletons. Input material: adjacent normal tissue. The receptors were gathered from a female donor with papillary thyroid cancer or a benign thyroid nodule (not recorded which). Some clones in this sample may be carry-over from other donors' samples.

This clone was seen only a few times. The chain employs TRBV6-2 or TRBV6-3 and TRBJ2-5, with 8 bases matching TRBD2. The V segment lost 5 bases and the J segment 4 bases; nucleotides outside the gene matches: 9. CDR3 length equals 15 residues. Germline V gene data show CDR1 as MNHEY and CDR2 as SVGEGT. The CDR3 nucleotides read TGTGCCAGCAGTACCGACGGGGGGGATCGAGAGACCCAGTACTTC. Protein sequence: CASSTDGGDRETQYF.

There are a few counts of this clone. The rearrangement links TRBV11-2 to TRBJ2-7; D not resolved. The V end was cut by 2 bases, the J end by 0 bases, with 8 bases between. In germline, CDR1 is SGHAT, CDR2 FQNNGV. This CDR3 is 14 amino acids long. CDR3 in amino acids: CASSLYTLSYEQYF. In DNA, the CDR3 is TGTGCCAGCAGCTTATACACCCTCTCCTACGAGCAGTACTTC. Full variable domain (remainder filled in from reference TRBV11-2 and TRBJ2-7): EAGVAQSPRYKIIEKRQSVAFWCNPISGHATLYWYQQILGQGPKLLIQFQNNGVVDDSQLPKDRFSAERLKGVDSTLKIQPAKLEDSAVYLCASSLYTLSYEQYFGPGTRLTVT.

This clone appeared a few times. The chain links TRBV6-5 to TRBJ1-1; 11 nucleotides align to TRBD1. The length of the CDR3 is 13 residues. The germline V gene has CDR1 MNHEY and CDR2 SVGAGI. The J segment lost 5 bases and the V segment lost 4 bases, leaving 0 bases of the junction unmatched. The CDR3 coding sequence is TGTGCCAGCAGTTGGGACAGGGGGACTGAAGCTTTCTTT. It specifies CASSWDRGTEAFF.

The rearrangement uses TRBV2 and TRBJ2-1, with unresolved D. The V gene's germline CDR1 is SNHLY and CDR2 FYNNEI. Trimming left V 3 bases short and J 6 bases short, with 21 bases between. The CDR3 has 17 residues. The DNA for the CDR3 is TGTGCCAGCAGTGACCCCCTTTCGGACGGTCCCCGCAATGAGCAGTTCTTC. Translating it yields CASSDPLSDGPRNEQFF.

This clone has just a few counts. The chain couples TRBV27 to TRBJ2-1, with 10 nucleotides matching TRBD1. Germline V CDR1 and CDR2: MNHEY, SMNVEV (reference sequence). After removal of 7 bases from V and 8 bases from J, the junction contained 14 bases not matched to a gene. The CDR3 extends over 16 amino acids. The CDR3 region has the DNA TGTGCCAGCACCCACGGGACAGGGGAAAATATTGATGAGCAGTTCTTC. Protein product: CASTHGTGENIDEQFF.

To note about this clone: Sequence at one end of the junction differs from germline and may be a read error. The chain combines TRBV6-9 with TRBJ2-5; D possibly uses TRBD1 or TRBD2 (6 bases each). The germline V gene has CDR1 MNHGY and CDR2 SVAAGI. The CDR3 runs to 13 residues. The CDR3 loop is CASSEDRRGTQYF. As DNA, the CDR3 is TGCGCCAGCAGCGAAGACAGGAGGGGGACCCAGTACTTC.

The genes are TRBV5-1 and TRBJ1-1; D call uncertain. V gave up 2 bases and J gave up 1 base, with 6 bases separating them. The CDR3 is 13 residues long. CDR1 and CDR2 from the germline V gene are SGHRS and YFSETQ. CDR3 nucleotides: TGCGCCAGCAGCTTCGGGCAGAACACTGAAGCTTTCTTT. Protein sequence: CASSFGQNTEAFF.

This clone turned up a few times. V gene TRBV28 combines with J gene TRBJ2-3; 7 bases agree with TRBD1. Germline CDR1 is MDHEN and CDR2 is SYDVKM. The CDR3 runs 15 residues. The J segment lost 2 bases and the V segment lost 6 bases, leaving 8 bases of the junction unmatched. The CDR3 protein is CASREEDRHTDTQYF. The CDR3 DNA sequence: TGTGCCAGCAGGGAAGAGGACAGGCACACAGATACGCAGTATTTT.

In DNA, the CDR3 is TGTGCCAGCAGACAAGGACTAGCAGATACGCAGTATTTT. It translates to CASRQGLADTQYF. This rearrangement joins TRBV28 to TRBJ2-3; TRBD2 aligns across 7 bases. The CDR3 length is 13 residues. The ends lost 6 bases at V and 4 bases at J; junction bases unmatched: 4. Germline V CDR1 and CDR2: MDHEN, SYDVKM.

This chain links TRBV18 with TRBJ2-7; D is perhaps TRBD1 or TRBD2 (7 bases each). Trimming stripped 1 base from V and 2 bases from J, with 18 bases between. Germline values: CDR1 KGHSH, CDR2 LQKENI. The CDR3 loop spans 17 amino acids. The CDR3 sequence: CASSPRQGQRGTYEQYF. CDR3 in DNA: TGTGCCAGCTCACCACGGCAGGGACAGCGGGGAACCTACGAGCAGTACTTC.

This clone showed up just a few times. One end of the junction fails to match germline, which may point to a read error. The J gene is TRBJ2-7, the V gene TRBV2, with 15 positions matching TRBD2. This CDR3 has 13 residues. Germline CDR1 is SNHLY and CDR2 is FYNNEI. The CDR3 DNA is TGTGCCAGCAGTGAGGGACTAGCGGGAGGTACGAACTTC. It specifies CASSEGLAGGTNF.

This sequence joins TRBV12-3 or TRBV12-4 and TRBJ1-5, with D hard to call. V lost 9 bases and J lost 3, with 9 bases in between. The CDR3 has 12 residues. For the CDR3, the DNA is TGTGCCAGTTCCACAAACAATCAGCCCCAGCATTTT. Protein product: CASSTNNQPQHF.